This TCR beta chain was recovered during a study of blood T cell repertoires in COVID-19 (TCRdb year 2020). Background on the whole study: Collaborator samples came from the United States, Italy and Spain and covered acute and convalescent phases of COVID-19. The material from the prospective study consisted of cDNA or gDNA derived from T cells, B-cell-depleted T cells, or PBMCs. Subjects who had been exposed to COVID-19, were actively infected with it, or had recovered from it provided the deeply sampled blood TCRbeta repertoires that made up the dataset. The repertoires were released in a freely available public database intended as a resource for research on the immune response to SARS-CoV-2. Samples came from the ongoing ImmuneRACE study (first 160 participants) plus 1,254 subjects from 6 global collaborators. Nearly every sample came with metadata listing a de-identified subject ID, COVID-19 status, age in years and sex. HLA class I and class II types, where available, came from metadata supplied by the sample provider rather than from assay-based typing. Results the study describes overall, beyond this receptor: How much clinical and demographic metadata was included differed by source and by participant, and the metadata was provided uncurated.

The collaborating institutions used their own protocols to collect whole blood in K2EDTA tubes. For TCRbeta analysis, collaborators shipped samples in one of three forms: frozen whole blood, isolated PBMCs, or DNA extracted from either of those sample types. A remark on this clone: Its antigen has not been determined. Base qualities are not recorded, but no much larger clone differs from it by a single base.

V and J are trimmed by 4 bases and 0 bases, and the gene matches miss 4 bases of the junction. The CDR3 covers 15 residues, taking in both the cysteine and the phenylalanine. The sequence is cut down to CDR3 DNA, 45 bases in frame from base 1. For CDR1 and CDR2, the germline V gene lists SGHRS and YFSETQ. TCRbeta CDR3 regions were amplified from genomic DNA using the immunoSEQ Assay, a bias-controlled multiplex PCR. Under the source paper's analysis protocol: The number of nucleated cells in each sample was estimated from the amplification of reference gene primers within the assay. To quantify the absolute abundance of each unique TCRbeta CDR3 rearrangement, sequence reads were collapsed and filtered. Productive Simpson clonality was computed per sample as the square root of Simpson's diversity index over productive rearrangements. TCRdb's version of the immuneACCESS table is confined to in-frame rearrangements and falls short of the full clone set. An unresolved V gene accounts for under half of the shortfall where checked; the remainder is of unknown origin. V, J and clone size were drawn from that table, and D and trimming were deduced from the DNA. This sample is represented by tens of thousands of clones; about 89% of them were singletons. Of the sample, 12% is held by the ten largest clones.

The source material was peripheral blood. This clonotype was sampled from a man aged 70-80 years with active or convalescent COVID-19. Recombination joined TRBV5-1 with TRBJ2-1; TRBD1 aligns with 7 central bases. The nucleotide sequence reads as follows: TGCGCCAGCAGCGTAGACAGGGTCTCCTACAATGAGCAGTTCTTC. Translation gives CASSVDRVSYNEQFF.